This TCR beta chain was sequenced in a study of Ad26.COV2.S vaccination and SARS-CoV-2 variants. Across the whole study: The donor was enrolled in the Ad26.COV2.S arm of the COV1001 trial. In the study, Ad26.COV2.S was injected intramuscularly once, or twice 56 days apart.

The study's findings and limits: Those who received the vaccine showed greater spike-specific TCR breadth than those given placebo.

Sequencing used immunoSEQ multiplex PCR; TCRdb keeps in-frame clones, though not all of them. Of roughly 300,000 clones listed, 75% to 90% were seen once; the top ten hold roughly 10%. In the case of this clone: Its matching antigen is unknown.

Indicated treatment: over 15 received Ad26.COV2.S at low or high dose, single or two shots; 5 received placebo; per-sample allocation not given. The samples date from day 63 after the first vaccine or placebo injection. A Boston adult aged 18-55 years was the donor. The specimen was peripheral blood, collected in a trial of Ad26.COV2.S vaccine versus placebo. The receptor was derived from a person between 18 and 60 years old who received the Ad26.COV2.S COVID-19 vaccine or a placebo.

The CDR3 is CASSQEGDTDQPQHF. The CDR3 DNA sequence: TGTGCCAGCAGCCAAGAAGGGGACACTGATCAGCCCCAGCATTTT. The chain is built from TRBV4-2 and TRBJ1-5, with D possibly TRBD1 on 6 matching bases. The CDR3 runs to 15 residues. Germline V gene lookup returns CDR1 LGHNA and CDR2 YNFKEQ. Trimming stripped 0 bases from V and 5 bases from J, with 11 bases between.